Described below is a single TCR beta chain sequence and its context. This clonotype was counted ten times or more. This clone's antigen is unknown. No much larger clone exists at a distance of one base, and base qualities are not known. TCRdb records Illumina NovaSeq 6000 as the sequencer. Using 5'RACE with constant-segment primers, TCRalpha and TCRbeta cDNA libraries were constructed, with sample barcodes and unique molecular identifiers added in the process. RNA was extracted from every sample with Trizol reagent. Library amplification was performed in two PCR steps, and a second sample barcode and Illumina TruSeq adapters were introduced in the second step. Sequencing of libraries was performed on an Illumina NovaSeq with 2 x 150 bp paired-end reads. On the authors' methods: Reads were demultiplexed and collapsed into UMI-guided consensus sequences with migec v1.2.7. Using mixcr v2.1.11, UMI consensuses were aligned to TRA and TRB V and J templates and then assembled into clonotypes. Expanded or contracted clonotypes were those called significant by both edgeR and NoisET, with noise models trained on biological replicates. For edgeR calls, the thresholds were a false discovery rate-adjusted p below 0.01 and a log2 fold-change of 1. As an exploratory analysis of dynamics, max-normalized trajectories of the 1000 most abundant clonotypes were examined by PCA with hierarchical clustering. Separately sequenced CD4+ and CD8+ repertoires were used to assign the CD4 or CD8 phenotype of responding clones. TCRdb handled the public reads itself, with Q25 trimming in fastp and clone calling in MiXCR, and kept productive beta chains. Rows matching on CDR3 protein sequence are summarized as one entry with the most common DNA and genes. The V and J calls come from TCRdb's annotation, not from the publication. Across this sample there are around 150,000 distinct CDR3 sequences, with around 10% seen only once. Approximately 3.4% of the sample lies in the top ten.

Ficoll-Paque density gradient centrifugation was the method used to isolate PBMCs. This sample was taken from a study of T-cell memory formation after mild COVID-19 listed by TCRdb under 2021. Study-level background: TCR sequence clusters from the two donors were largely donor specific. T-cell clones expanding and contracting after mild COVID-19 in two donors were tracked by longitudinal TCRalpha and TCRbeta repertoire sequencing. The cohort was made up of two young adult volunteers, one female and one male, who were previously healthy. Study-wide findings and limitations: Some responding clones were found in pre-infection memory, which suggests that pre-existing cross-reactive memory T cells took part in the SARS-CoV-2 response. Clones contracting from day 15 to 85 had balanced CD4/CD8 phenotypes, while a second wave expanding from day 15 to 37 was biased towards CD4+. SARS-CoV-2 specificity was not confirmed for the second-wave clones peaking on day 37. Contracting CD4+ clones were located mainly in the CM and EM memory subsets, whereas CD8+ clones were found to be enriched in EMRA. Only a couple of mild cases were covered in the study, and larger cohorts including severe cases with pre-infection samples were considered necessary.

Sequences were obtained from PBMCs or a T cell subset sorted from them (not recorded which). This clonotype was sampled from a man aged 18 to 30 who had mild COVID-19 (a few samples of this study predate the infection). The sample titles of this study are shuffled in the database, so cell type and time point are left out; the donor was told from shared clones.

Here the CDR3 is given as CASSLGSPVQYGYTF. At the DNA level, the sequence is TGTGCCAGCAGCTTAGGGTCCCCAGTCCAGTATGGCTACACCTTC. The sequence is built from TRBV7-8 and TRBJ1-2, with no reliable assignment of the D segment. The V and J ends are trimmed by 1 base and 5 bases, leaving 14 bases between them. The germline V gene supplies CDR1 SGHVS and CDR2 FQNEAQ. The CDR3 starts with the cysteine, ends with the phenylalanine, and has 15 residues. The CDR3 DNA has 45 bases and is translated from base 1. Reference TRBV7-8 and TRBJ1-2 proteins supply the regions before and after the CDR3; the full variable domain is: GAGVSQSPRYKVAKRGQDVALRCDPISGHVSLFWYQQALGQGPEFLTYFQNEAQLDKSGLPSDRFFAERPEGSVSTLKIQRTQQEDSAVYLCASSLGSPVQYGYTFGSGTRLTVV.